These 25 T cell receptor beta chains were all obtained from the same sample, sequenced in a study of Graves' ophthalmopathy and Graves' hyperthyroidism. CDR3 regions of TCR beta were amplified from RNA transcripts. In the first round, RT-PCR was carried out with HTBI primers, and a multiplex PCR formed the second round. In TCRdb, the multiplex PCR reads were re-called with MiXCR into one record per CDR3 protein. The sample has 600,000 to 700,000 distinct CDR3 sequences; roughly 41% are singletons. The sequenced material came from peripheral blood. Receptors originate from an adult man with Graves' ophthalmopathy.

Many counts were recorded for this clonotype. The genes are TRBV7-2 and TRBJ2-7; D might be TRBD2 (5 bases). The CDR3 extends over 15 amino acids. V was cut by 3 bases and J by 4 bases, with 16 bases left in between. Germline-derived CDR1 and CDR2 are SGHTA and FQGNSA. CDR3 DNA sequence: TGTGCCAGCAGCTTGGAGGTGGCTTCGGCTTACGAGCAGTACTTC. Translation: CASSLEVASAYEQYF.

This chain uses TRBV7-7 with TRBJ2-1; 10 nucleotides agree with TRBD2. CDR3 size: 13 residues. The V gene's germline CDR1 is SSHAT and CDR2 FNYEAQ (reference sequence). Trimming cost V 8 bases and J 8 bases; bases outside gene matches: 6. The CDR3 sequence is CASSQREGHEQFF. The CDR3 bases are TGTGCCAGCTCGCAGCGGGAGGGCCATGAGCAGTTCTTC.

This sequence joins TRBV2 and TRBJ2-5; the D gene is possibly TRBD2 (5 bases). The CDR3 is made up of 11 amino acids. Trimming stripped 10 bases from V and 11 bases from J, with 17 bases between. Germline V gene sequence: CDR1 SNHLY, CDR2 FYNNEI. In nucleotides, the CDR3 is TGTGCCACCAGCGGCCCCCGGGGACAGTACTTC. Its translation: CATSGPRGQYF.

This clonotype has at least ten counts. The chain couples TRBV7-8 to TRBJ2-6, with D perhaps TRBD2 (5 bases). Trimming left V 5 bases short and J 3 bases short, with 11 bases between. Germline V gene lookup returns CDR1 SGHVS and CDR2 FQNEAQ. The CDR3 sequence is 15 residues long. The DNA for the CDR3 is TGTGCCAGCAGCCACACCCGGGGTGGGGCCAACGTCCTGACTTTC. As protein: CASSHTRGGANVLTF.

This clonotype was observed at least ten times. CDR3 residues: CASSLVGRRGKGYGAFF. The DNA for the CDR3 is TGTGCCAGCAGCTTAGTAGGGAGGAGGGGGAAAGGATACGGAGCTTTCTTT. The chain combines TRBV7-9 with TRBJ1-1; maybe TRBD1 (6 bases). The CDR3 has 17 residues. The germline V and J ends were trimmed by 1 base and 10 bases, with 25 bases remaining between them. Per germline, CDR1 SEHNR and CDR2 FQNEAQ (reference sequence). The full variable domain, its missing parts supplied by reference TRBV7-9 and TRBJ1-1, is DTGVSQNPRHKITKRGQNVTFRCDPISEHNRLYWYRQTLGQGPEFLTYFQNEAQLEKSRLLSDRFSAERPKGSFSTLEIQRTEQGDSAMYLCASSLVGRRGKGYGAFFGQGTRLTVV.

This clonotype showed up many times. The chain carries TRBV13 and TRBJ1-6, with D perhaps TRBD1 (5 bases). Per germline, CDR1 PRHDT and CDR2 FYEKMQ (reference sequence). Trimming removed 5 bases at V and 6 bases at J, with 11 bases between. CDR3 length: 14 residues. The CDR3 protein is CASSAGRTNSPLHF. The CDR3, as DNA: TGTGCCAGCAGCGCGGGACGGACTAATTCACCCCTCCACTTT.

Here the CDR3 DNA reads TGTGCCAGTTGGGACAGGGTCTATCAGCCCCAGCATTTT. Residues: CASWDRVYQPQHF. The rearrangement links TRBV19 to TRBJ1-5, with 9 bases that match TRBD1. The trim removed 8 bases at V and 5 bases at J, leaving 4 bases unmatched. The germline V gene has CDR1 LNHDA and CDR2 SQIVND (reference sequence). This CDR3 is 13 amino acids long.

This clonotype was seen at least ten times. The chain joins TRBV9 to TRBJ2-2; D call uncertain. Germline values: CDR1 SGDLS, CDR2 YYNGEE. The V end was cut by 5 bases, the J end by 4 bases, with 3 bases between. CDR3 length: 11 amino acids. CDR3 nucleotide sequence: TGTGCCAGCAGACTCACCGGGGAGCTGTTTTTT. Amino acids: CASRLTGELFF. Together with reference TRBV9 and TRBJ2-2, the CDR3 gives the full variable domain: DSGVTQTPKHLITATGQRVTLRCSPRSGDLSVYWYQQSLDQGLQFLIQYYNGEERAKGNILERFSAQQFPDLHSELNLSSLELGDSALYFCASRLTGELFFGEGSRLTVL.

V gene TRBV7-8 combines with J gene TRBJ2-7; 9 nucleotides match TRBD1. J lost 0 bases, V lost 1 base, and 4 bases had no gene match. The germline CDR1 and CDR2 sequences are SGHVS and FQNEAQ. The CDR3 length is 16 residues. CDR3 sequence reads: CASSLGGTGHSYEQYF. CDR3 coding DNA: TGTGCCAGCAGCTTAGGGGGGACAGGGCACTCCTACGAGCAGTACTTC.

This chain's CDR3 is CASSRAGVEQYF. The CDR3 DNA reads as TGTGCCAGCAGCCGGGCGGGGGTCGAGCAGTACTTC. The chain is built from TRBV11-3 and TRBJ2-7, with 7 bases aligning to TRBD2. V shed 5 bases and J 6 bases; nucleotides not matched to a gene: 4. In germline, CDR1 is SGHNT, CDR2 YENEEA. The CDR3 contains 12 residues.

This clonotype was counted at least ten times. Here the CDR3 DNA reads TGTGCCACCAGCAGAGGTGCCTACGAGCAGTACTTC. Its protein product is CATSRGAYEQYF. The V call is TRBV15, the J call TRBJ2-7; no clear D. Trimming removed 1 base at V and 2 bases at J, with 3 bases between. Germline loops: CDR1 LNHNV, CDR2 YYDKDF (reference sequence). The CDR3 totals 12 residues.

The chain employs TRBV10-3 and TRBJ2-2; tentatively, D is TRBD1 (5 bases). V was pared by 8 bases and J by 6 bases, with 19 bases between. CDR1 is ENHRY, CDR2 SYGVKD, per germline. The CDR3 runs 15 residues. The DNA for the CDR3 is TGTGCCATCTCCAGGGATGTTAGAGAGGCCGGGGAGCTGTTTTTT. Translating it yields CAISRDVREAGELFF.

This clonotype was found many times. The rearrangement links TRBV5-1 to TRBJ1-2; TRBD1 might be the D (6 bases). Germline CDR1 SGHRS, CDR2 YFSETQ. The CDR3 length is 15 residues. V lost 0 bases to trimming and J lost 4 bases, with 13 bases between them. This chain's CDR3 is CASSLAAEGGYGYTF. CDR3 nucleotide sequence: TGCGCCAGCAGCTTGGCCGCGGAAGGGGGCTATGGCTACACCTTC.

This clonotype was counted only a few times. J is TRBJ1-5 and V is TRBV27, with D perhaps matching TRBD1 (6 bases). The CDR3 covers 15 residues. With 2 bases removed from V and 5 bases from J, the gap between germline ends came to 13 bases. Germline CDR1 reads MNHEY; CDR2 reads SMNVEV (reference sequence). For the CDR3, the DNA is TGTGCCAGCAGTTTAGGGCAGGGGATCGATCAGCCCCAGCATTTT. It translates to CASSLGQGIDQPQHF.

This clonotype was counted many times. In DNA form, the CDR3 reads TGTGCTAGTGGTTTGGTACCTACAGGGAACCAGCCCCAGCATTTT. Translating gives CASGLVPTGNQPQHF. The chain joins TRBV12-5 to TRBJ1-5; tentative D call: TRBD1 (6 bases). The V gene lost 0 bases and the J gene lost 7 bases, with 13 bases spanning the gap. Germline lookup yields CDR1 LGHNT and CDR2 FRNRAP. The CDR3 runs to 15 residues.

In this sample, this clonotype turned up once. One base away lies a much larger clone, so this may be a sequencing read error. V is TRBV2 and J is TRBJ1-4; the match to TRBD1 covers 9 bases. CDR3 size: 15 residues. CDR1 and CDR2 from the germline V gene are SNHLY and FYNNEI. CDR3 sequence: CATSGMTGGNEKLFF. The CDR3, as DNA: TGTGCCACCAGTGGGATGACAGGGGGAAATGAAAAACTGTTTTTT.

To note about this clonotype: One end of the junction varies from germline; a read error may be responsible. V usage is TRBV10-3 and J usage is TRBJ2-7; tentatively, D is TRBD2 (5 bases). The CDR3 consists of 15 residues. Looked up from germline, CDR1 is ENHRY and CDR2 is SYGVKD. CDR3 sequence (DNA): TGTGCCAGCAGTTATTCCATACTAGAGGGCTACGAGCAGTACTTC. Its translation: CASSYSILEGYEQYF.

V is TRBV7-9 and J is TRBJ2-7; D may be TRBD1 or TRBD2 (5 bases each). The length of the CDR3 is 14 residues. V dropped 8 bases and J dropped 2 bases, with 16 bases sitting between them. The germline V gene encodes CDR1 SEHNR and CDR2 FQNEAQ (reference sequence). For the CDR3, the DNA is TGTGCCAGCTCACCAAAAGGGACGGCCTACGAGCAGTACTTC. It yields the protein CASSPKGTAYEQYF.

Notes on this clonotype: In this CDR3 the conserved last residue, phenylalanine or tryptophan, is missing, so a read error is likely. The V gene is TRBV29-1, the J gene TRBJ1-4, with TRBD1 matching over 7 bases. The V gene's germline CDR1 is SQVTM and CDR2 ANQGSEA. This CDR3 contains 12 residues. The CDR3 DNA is TGCAGCCTTGAACAGGGGAATGAAAAACTGTTTCTT. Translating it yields CSLEQGNEKLFL.

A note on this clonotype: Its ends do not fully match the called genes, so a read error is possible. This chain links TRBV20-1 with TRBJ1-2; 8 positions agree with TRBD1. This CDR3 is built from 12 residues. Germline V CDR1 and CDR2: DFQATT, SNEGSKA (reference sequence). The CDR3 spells CRASAGGYGYTF. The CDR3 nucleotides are TGCAGAGCCTCGGCAGGGGGCTATGGCTACACTTTC.

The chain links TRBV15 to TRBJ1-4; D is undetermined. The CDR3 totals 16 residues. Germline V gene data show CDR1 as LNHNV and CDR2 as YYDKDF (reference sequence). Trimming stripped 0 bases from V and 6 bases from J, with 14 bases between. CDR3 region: CATSRDLRNIDEKLFF. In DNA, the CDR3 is TGTGCCACCAGCAGAGATCTGAGGAACATTGATGAAAAACTGTTTTTT.

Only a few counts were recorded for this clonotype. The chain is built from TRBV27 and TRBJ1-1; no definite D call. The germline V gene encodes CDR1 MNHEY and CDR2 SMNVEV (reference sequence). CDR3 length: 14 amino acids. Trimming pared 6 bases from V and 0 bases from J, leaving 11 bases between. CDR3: CASRRDEMNTEAFF. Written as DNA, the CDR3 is TGTGCCAGCAGACGAGACGAGATGAACACTGAAGCTTTCTTT.

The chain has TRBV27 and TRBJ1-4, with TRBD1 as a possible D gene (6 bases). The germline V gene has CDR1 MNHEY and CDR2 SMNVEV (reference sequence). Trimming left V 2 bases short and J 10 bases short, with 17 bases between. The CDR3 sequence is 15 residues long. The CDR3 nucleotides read TGTGCCAGCAGTTTAGGAGGCAGGGGCAGCCGAAAACTGTTTTTT. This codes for CASSLGGRGSRKLFF.

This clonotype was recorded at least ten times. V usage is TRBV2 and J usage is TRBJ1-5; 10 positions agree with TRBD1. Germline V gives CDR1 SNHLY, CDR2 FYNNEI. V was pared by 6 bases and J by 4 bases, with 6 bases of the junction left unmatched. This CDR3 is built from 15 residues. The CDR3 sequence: CASRSDRGINQPQHF. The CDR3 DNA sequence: TGTGCCAGCAGATCGGACAGGGGGATTAATCAGCCCCAGCATTTT.

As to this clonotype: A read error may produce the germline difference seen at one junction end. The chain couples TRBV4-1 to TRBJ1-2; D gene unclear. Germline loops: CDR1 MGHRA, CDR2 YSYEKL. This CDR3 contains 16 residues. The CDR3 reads CTSSQEWQVIAYGYTF. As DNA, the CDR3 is TGCACCAGCAGCCAAGAGTGGCAGGTCATCGCCTATGGCTACACCTTC.